This T cell receptor (beta chain) originates from a study of blood T cell repertoires in COVID-19. About the study: Both acute and convalescent COVID-19 samples were obtained from the United States, Italy and Spain. Sample material is recorded as cDNA or gDNA derived from T cells, B-cell-depleted T cells, or PBMCs.

This clone has only a few counts. Assay: immunoSEQ multiplex PCR; the TCRdb copy retains only in-frame clones and omits some. Of over 150,000 clones in the sample, roughly 81% were seen once. Deletions cut 4 bases from V and 5 bases from J, with 15 bases between. Germline lookup yields CDR1 SGHRS and CDR2 YFSETQ. The CDR3 extends over 14 amino acids. This clonotype was sampled from a man aged 35-49 years with acute or convalescent COVID-19. Sequences were obtained from peripheral blood. The chain joins TRBV5-1 to TRBJ1-1, with a weak D call TRBD1 (5 bases). The chain's CDR3 is CASSPTAGGTEAFF. The DNA of the CDR3 is TGCGCCAGCAGCCCTACAGCGGGGGGAACTGAAGCTTTCTTT.